This entry lists 21 T cell receptor beta chains sequenced from one sample in a study of blood T cell repertoires in COVID-19. Some clones are missing from TCRdb's copy, which holds only in-frame ones; the method was immunoSEQ multiplex PCR. The sample records around 250,000 clones, about 90% being singletons. The sequenced sample was peripheral blood. These receptors were taken from a man aged 55 to 70 with acute or convalescent COVID-19.

The chain employs TRBV29-1 and TRBJ1-2; D not resolved. Germline V gene data show CDR1 as SQVTM and CDR2 as ANQGSEA. V lost 0 bases and J 6 bases, leaving 11 bases between the germline ends. The length of the CDR3 is 13 residues. The CDR3 here is CSVEEHTTDGYTF. The CDR3 DNA reads TGCAGCGTTGAAGAGCATACCACGGATGGCTACACCTTC. The variable domain in full, completed from reference TRBV29-1 and TRBJ1-2, reads SAVISQKPSRDICQRGTSLTIQCQVDSQVTMMFWYRQQPGQSLTLIATANQGSEATYESGFVIDKFPISRPNLTFSTLTVSNMSPEDSSIYLCSVEEHTTDGYTFGSGTRLTVV.

The chain recombines TRBV28 with TRBJ1-4; TRBD1 matches 7 bases. V trimming: 7 bases; J trimming: 6 bases; junction bases outside the gene matches: 8. CDR3 length: 14 amino acids. Germline assignment: CDR1 MDHEN and CDR2 SYDVKM. CDR3 bases: TGTGCCAGCAACCCGACAGGGTTTGATGAAAAACTGTTTTTT. It specifies CASNPTGFDEKLFF.

For the CDR3, the DNA is TGTGCCAGCAGCCCGGGGCAGGGGCTCCAAGAGACCCAGTACTTC. The encoded protein is CASSPGQGLQETQYF. The genes are TRBV5-6 and TRBJ2-5, with D possibly matching TRBD1 (6 bases). This CDR3 comprises 15 residues. Germline V lookup: CDR1 SGHDT, CDR2 YYEEEE. Deletions cut 4 bases from V and 1 base from J, with 14 bases between.

The V and J genes are TRBV9 and TRBJ2-7, with 9 bases matching TRBD1. The germline CDR1 and CDR2 sequences are SGDLS and YYNGEE. V trimming: 2 bases; J trimming: 5 bases; junction bases outside the gene matches: 8. The CDR3 sequence is 15 residues long. The CDR3 DNA sequence: TGTGCCAGCAGCGTCCTACAGGGGGCCCTCAACGAGCAGTACTTC. Translation: CASSVLQGALNEQYF.

As to this clone: Other DNA sequences in the sample encode the same CDR3. This chain links TRBV6-5 with TRBJ1-1; D is ambiguous. V shed 0 bases and J shed 1 base, with 3 bases lying between them. CDR3 length equals 13 residues. Germline V gene lookup returns CDR1 MNHEY and CDR2 SVGAGI. CDR3 nucleotides: TGTGCCAGCAGTTACTCCAGGAACACTGAAGCTTTCTTT. It codes for CASSYSRNTEAFF.

This clone has just one count. The V gene is TRBV5-1, the J gene TRBJ1-2; TRBD1 matches at 8 bases. This CDR3 is built from 15 residues. Germline CDR1 reads SGHRS; CDR2 reads YFSETQ. Trimming cost V 5 bases and J 2 bases; bases outside gene matches: 8. The CDR3: CASSLNSGGNYGYTF. Written as DNA, the CDR3 is TGCGCCAGCAGTCTAAATTCAGGGGGCAACTATGGCTACACCTTC. Full variable domain (missing parts from reference TRBV5-1 and TRBJ1-2): KAGVTQTPRYLIKTRGQQVTLSCSPISGHRSVSWYQQTPGQGLQFLFEYFSETQRNKGNFPGRFSGRQFSNSRSEMNVSTLELGDSALYLCASSLNSGGNYGYTFGSGTRLTVV.

This chain links TRBV3-1 (or the pseudogene TRBV3-2) with TRBJ2-7, with D unclear. V was trimmed by 4 bases and J by 5 bases, leaving 15 bases between them. Germline CDR1 LGHDT, CDR2 YNNKEL (reference sequence). There are 14 residues in the CDR3. CDR3 protein: CASSRWSRRDEQYF. DNA of the CDR3: TGTGCCAGCAGCCGGTGGTCTAGACGCGACGAGCAGTACTTC.

The V call is TRBV29-1, the J call TRBJ2-7, with a possible D match to TRBD2 (6 bases). V dropped 2 bases and J dropped 0 bases, with 8 bases sitting between them. The germline gives CDR1 SQVTM, CDR2 ANQGSEA. CDR3 length equals 13 residues. The CDR3 reads CSVERLDSYEQYF. DNA for the CDR3: TGCAGCGTTGAAAGACTAGACTCCTACGAGCAGTACTTC.

This clone is a singleton in its sample. The genes are TRBV5-6 and TRBJ1-1; 7 bases align to TRBD1. In germline, CDR1 is SGHDT, CDR2 YYEEEE. V gave up 6 bases and J gave up 5 bases; unmatched junction bases: 19. The CDR3 length is 17 residues. The CDR3 sequence: CASNRIGQVGGYTEAFF. Here the CDR3 DNA reads TGTGCCAGCAACCGAATCGGACAGGTCGGGGGTTATACTGAAGCTTTCTTT. Supplemented by reference TRBV5-6 and TRBJ1-1, the full variable domain reads DAGVTQSPTHLIKTRGQQVTLRCSPKSGHDTVSWYQQALGQGPQFIFQYYEEEERQRGNFPDRFSGHQFPNYSSELNVNALLLGDSALYLCASNRIGQVGGYTEAFFGQGTRLTVV.

The V call is TRBV27, the J call TRBJ2-3; 8 bases match TRBD2. The CDR3 has 15 residues. V was clipped by 2 bases and J by 1 base; unmatched bases: 2. Germline CDR1 is MNHEY and CDR2 is SMNVEV (reference sequence). In DNA form, the CDR3 reads TGTGCCAGCAGTTTACCAGCGGGGGGCACAGATACGCAGTATTTT. The encoded protein is CASSLPAGGTDTQYF.

The J gene is TRBJ2-5, the V gene TRBV13; weak D call: TRBD1 (6 bases). Looked up from germline, CDR1 is PRHDT and CDR2 is FYEKMQ (reference sequence). The CDR3 loop spans 12 amino acids. V shed 2 bases and J shed 6 bases, with 7 bases lying between them. The CDR3 DNA follows: TGTGCCAGCAGCTTACAGGGGAAGACCCAGTACTTC. Protein: CASSLQGKTQYF.

The CDR3 is CASSLAQGEGYGYTF. The CDR3 nucleotides are TGTGCCAGCAGCTTAGCGCAGGGGGAAGGCTATGGCTACACCTTC. This rearrangement joins TRBV7-2 to TRBJ1-2; the match to TRBD1 covers 7 bases. This CDR3 comprises 15 residues. The trim removed 0 bases at V and 4 bases at J, leaving 5 bases unmatched. The germline V gene encodes CDR1 SGHTA and CDR2 FQGNSA.

This chain connects TRBV5-1 to TRBJ2-1, with 7 bases aligning to TRBD1. From germline, CDR1 is SGHRS and CDR2 YFSETQ. The CDR3 runs 16 residues. V trimming: 1 base; J trimming: 3 bases; junction bases outside the gene matches: 7. The CDR3 DNA reads as TGCGCCAGCAGCTTGACTCCGGGACAGAACTACAATGAGCAGTTCTTC. It is translated as CASSLTPGQNYNEQFF.

This clone was counted a single time. CDR3 in amino acids: CASRASAYNEQFF. The CDR3 DNA reads TGTGCCAGCCGCGCTAGCGCCTACAATGAGCAGTTCTTC. The chain employs TRBV28 and TRBJ2-1; TRBD2 might be the D (6 bases). Germline V lookup: CDR1 MDHEN, CDR2 SYDVKM. Trimming left V 8 bases short and J 2 bases short, with 10 bases between. This CDR3 comprises 13 residues.

The chain is built from TRBV6-5 and TRBJ1-1; 9 bases are shared with TRBD1. This CDR3 is built from 13 residues. With V trimmed by 6 bases and J by 6 bases, 5 bases remained unmatched. Germline V gene data show CDR1 as MNHEY and CDR2 as SVGAGI. The CDR3 loop is CASRATGGPEAFF. The CDR3 DNA reads as TGTGCCAGCAGGGCAACAGGGGGCCCTGAAGCTTTCTTT.

The chain carries TRBV5-1 and TRBJ2-7, with D tentatively TRBD2 (6 bases). Germline CDR1 SGHRS, CDR2 YFSETQ. CDR3 size: 13 residues. The ends were cut back, 4 bases at V and 6 bases at J, with 14 bases in the middle. The CDR3 reads CASSQGLGLEQYF. The CDR3 DNA sequence: TGCGCCAGCAGCCAGGGACTCGGGCTCGAGCAGTACTTC.

This chain links TRBV5-1 with TRBJ2-1, with 9 bases matching TRBD2. Germline loops: CDR1 SGHRS, CDR2 YFSETQ. V shed 0 bases, J shed 6 bases, and the junction held 4 bases outside the gene matches. The CDR3 runs to 15 residues. DNA of the CDR3: TGCGCCAGCAGCTTGGCCCAACTAGCGGGCAATGAGCAGTTCTTC. Its translation is CASSLAQLAGNEQFF. The full variable domain, its missing parts supplied by reference TRBV5-1 and TRBJ2-1, is KAGVTQTPRYLIKTRGQQVTLSCSPISGHRSVSWYQQTPGQGLQFLFEYFSETQRNKGNFPGRFSGRQFSNSRSEMNVSTLELGDSALYLCASSLAQLAGNEQFFGPGTRLTVL.

A single count supports this clone. This chain links TRBV24-1 with TRBJ2-2; the match to TRBD2 covers 7 bases. Germline V gene lookup returns CDR1 KGHDR and CDR2 SFDVKD. J was trimmed by 6 bases and V by 7 bases; bases with no gene match: 7. This CDR3 region has 14 residues. CDR3 in amino acids: CATRNSGSAGELFF. CDR3 in DNA: TGTGCCACCAGGAATAGCGGGTCCGCCGGGGAGCTGTTTTTT.

With respect to this clone: Other nucleotide sequences in the sample specify the same CDR3. The chain carries TRBV6-1 and TRBJ1-2, with TRBD1 matching 10 bases. Germline loops: CDR1 MNHNS, CDR2 SASEGT. CDR3 length equals 14 residues. Unmatched junction bases numbered 5, after V lost 3 bases and J lost 7 bases. The CDR3 protein is CASSEVGQGGGYTF. The CDR3 DNA is TGTGCCAGCAGTGAGGTCGGACAGGGGGGTGGCTACACCTTC.

The gene calls are TRBV18 and TRBJ2-3; D may be TRBD1 (5 bases). The CDR3 is 15 residues long. CDR1 is KGHSH and CDR2 is LQKENI in the germline V gene. The V gene lost 1 base and the J gene lost 1 base, with 9 bases spanning the gap. CDR3: CASSPRTTGTDTQYF. The CDR3 DNA sequence: TGTGCCAGCTCACCACGGACGACAGGCACAGATACGCAGTATTTT.

This clone was seen a few times. V and J are TRBV5-5 and TRBJ2-4; 7 nucleotides align to TRBD2. The length of the CDR3 is 17 residues. Germline trimming cut 3 bases from V and 0 bases from J; bases unmatched to any gene: 9. CDR1 is SGHKS and CDR2 is YYEKEE in the germline V gene (reference sequence). CDR3 amino acids: CASSSTIAGGAKNIQYF. The DNA for the CDR3 is TGTGCCAGCAGCTCGACCATAGCGGGTGGAGCCAAAAACATTCAGTACTTC.